Presented here are 29 T cell receptor beta chains from one specimen sequenced in a study of T-cell reconstitution after alpha-beta-depleted transplantation in children. Preparing the TCRbeta library involved the use of unique molecular identifiers. Via MiXCR, TCRdb re-called the PCR reads, giving one row per CDR3 protein. This sample carries about 440,000 distinct CDR3 sequences, over 40% of them seen once, and the ten largest clones take under 30%. The material was PBMCs, obtained before TCRalphabeta/CD19-depleted stem cell transplant. All receptors come from a girl aged 2-10 years with aplastic anemia, due to receive a stem cell transplant.

In this sample, this clonotype turned up many times. Germline is not matched at one junction end, which may reflect a read error. V gene TRBV20-1 combines with J gene TRBJ1-1, with 8 nucleotides matching TRBD1. This CDR3 spans 15 amino acids. Per germline, CDR1 DFQATT and CDR2 SNEGSKA (reference sequence). The CDR3 loop reads CSSSDGDRGRTEAFF. CDR3 coding DNA: TGCAGTTCTAGCGACGGTGACAGGGGTAGGACTGAAGCTTTCTTT.

This chain uses TRBV7-9 with TRBJ2-3; D perhaps matches TRBD2 (5 bases). V lost 2 bases to trimming and J lost 6 bases, with 9 bases between them. The CDR3 totals 13 residues. The germline V gene has CDR1 SEHNR and CDR2 FQNEAQ (reference sequence). The CDR3 loop reads CASSLSPGDTQYF. The CDR3 bases are TGTGCCAGCAGCTTATCGCCGGGGGATACGCAGTATTTT. Looking up the rest from reference TRBV7-9 and TRBJ2-3 gives the full variable domain: DTGVSQNPRHKITKRGQNVTFRCDPISEHNRLYWYRQTLGQGPEFLTYFQNEAQLEKSRLLSDRFSAERPKGSFSTLEIQRTEQGDSAMYLCASSLSPGDTQYFGPGTRLTVL.

DNA for the CDR3: TGCAGCGTTTCCGGGACAGGGGTTTATCAGCCCCAGCATTTT. Its translation: CSVSGTGVYQPQHF. The chain is built from TRBV29-1 and TRBJ1-5; 10 bases fit TRBD1. In germline, CDR1 is SQVTM, CDR2 ANQGSEA. The CDR3 sequence is 14 residues long. J lost 5 bases, V lost 5 bases, and 6 bases had no gene match.

The chain employs TRBV20-1 and TRBJ2-7; D is possibly TRBD2 (6 bases). CDR1 and CDR2 (germline): DFQATT, SNEGSKA (reference sequence). The V end lost 6 bases, the J end lost 2 bases, and 17 bases lay between the germline ends. This CDR3 comprises 14 residues. CDR3 DNA sequence: TGCAGTGCCCGAACTAGCCGCGGAGCCTACGAGCAGTACTTC. Protein sequence: CSARTSRGAYEQYF.

At least ten counts were recorded for this clonotype. This rearrangement joins TRBV20-1 to TRBJ2-1; D is uncertain. The CDR3 runs 14 residues. Trimming cost V 1 base and J 5 bases, with 12 bases left between them. Germline CDR1 is DFQATT and CDR2 is SNEGSKA (reference sequence). The CDR3 DNA follows: TGCAGTGCTAGAGCGATAGCTAGGGACAATGAGCAGTTCTTC. Encoded protein: CSARAIARDNEQFF.

Concerning this clonotype: This clone may be a read error of a much larger clone one base away. The chain recombines TRBV6-1 with TRBJ2-1; TRBD2 aligns across 11 bases. CDR1 is MNHNS and CDR2 is SASEGT in the germline V gene. CDR3 length equals 15 residues. In DNA, the CDR3 is TGTGCCAGCACCGCCGGGACTAGCGGCTACAATGAGCGGTTCTTC. As protein: CASTAGTSGYNERFF.

J is TRBJ2-6 and V is TRBV7-9; D tentatively reads TRBD1 or TRBD2 (7 bases each). The CDR3 totals 16 residues. Looked up from germline, CDR1 is SEHNR and CDR2 is FQNEAQ (reference sequence). The V end lost 4 bases, the J end lost 4 bases, and 14 bases lay between the germline ends. The CDR3 nucleotides read TGTGCCAGCAGCTCCAGGGGGGGGCCCGGGGCCAACGTCCTGACTTTC. This translates into CASSSRGGPGANVLTF.

This clonotype has more than one count but fewer than ten. This rearrangement joins TRBV12-3 or TRBV12-4 to TRBJ1-4; the match to TRBD1 covers 10 bases. CDR3 length: 15 amino acids. Trimming removed 7 bases from V and 8 bases from J; junction bases left unmatched: 10. CDR3 loop: CASKPGTGANEKLFF. Written as DNA, the CDR3 is TGTGCCAGCAAACCTGGGACAGGGGCGAACGAAAAACTGTTTTTT.

This clonotype was counted ten times or more. V is TRBV4-1 and J is TRBJ2-7; 10 nucleotides line up with TRBD1. The V segment lost 4 bases and the J segment 7 bases; nucleotides outside the gene matches: 10. Germline lookup yields CDR1 MGHRA and CDR2 YSYEKL. The CDR3 is 15 amino acids. The CDR3 sequence is CASSRSGTGVGEQYF. The CDR3, as DNA: TGCGCCAGCAGCCGTTCCGGGACAGGGGTTGGGGAGCAGTACTTC.

The rearrangement joins TRBV20-1 to TRBJ2-2; D is uncertain. Germline CDR1 reads DFQATT; CDR2 reads SNEGSKA (reference sequence). The CDR3 length is 13 residues. The CDR3: CSLPDQNTGELFF. The CDR3 nucleotides read TGCAGCCTACCGGACCAAAACACCGGGGAGCTGTTTTTT.

The chain joins TRBV2 to TRBJ1-5; 7 bases match TRBD1. The germline CDR1 and CDR2 sequences are SNHLY and FYNNEI. The CDR3 loop spans 15 amino acids. With 10 bases clipped from V and 2 bases from J, the junction kept 11 bases outside the gene matches. The CDR3 bases are TGTGCCACCAACAGGGGTAGAGAAGGCAATCAGCCCCAGCATTTT. Residues: CATNRGREGNQPQHF.

The rearrangement uses TRBV18 and TRBJ2-1; TRBD1 or TRBD2 may be the D gene (6 bases each). The CDR3 consists of 16 residues. Trimming took 2 bases from V and 8 from J, leaving 19 bases between them. The germline V gene has CDR1 KGHSH and CDR2 LQKENI. In nucleotides, the CDR3 is TGTGCCAGCTCACCAAGGGGGGAGGCTAGTCGGCATGAGCAGTTCTTC. It is translated as CASSPRGEASRHEQFF.

The V and J genes are TRBV6-5 and TRBJ2-5; tentative D call: TRBD2 (5 bases). This CDR3 region has 16 residues. Germline assignment: CDR1 MNHEY and CDR2 SVGAGI. V lost 0 bases, J lost 0 bases, and 11 bases lay in between. The DNA of the CDR3 is TGTGCCAGCAGTTACTCTAATGACTACCACCAAGAGACCCAGTACTTC. Protein sequence: CASSYSNDYHQETQYF.

The rearrangement links TRBV7-8 to TRBJ2-1; TRBD2 is a possible D gene (7 bases). The CDR3 runs to 16 residues. Trimming removed 5 bases at V and 7 bases at J, with 21 bases between. CDR1 SGHVS and CDR2 FQNEAQ come from the germline V gene. CDR3 nucleotide sequence: TGTGCCAGCAGCCCCGATAGGGGGGGGGCGACGAATGAGCAGTTCTTC. Its translation is CASSPDRGGATNEQFF.

The chain recombines TRBV12-3 or TRBV12-4 with TRBJ2-5; D gene ambiguous. The CDR3 loop spans 12 amino acids. Trimming pared 3 bases from V and 2 bases from J, leaving 4 bases between. This CDR3 is CASSFSQETQYF. DNA of the CDR3: TGTGCCAGCAGTTTTTCACAAGAGACCCAGTACTTC.

This clonotype showed up just a few times. The gene calls are TRBV6-2 or TRBV6-3 and TRBJ1-1; D call uncertain. The CDR3 spans 13 residues. Trimming took off 7 bases at V and 1 base at J, with 10 bases between the two ends. From germline, CDR1 is MNHEY and CDR2 SVGEGT. The CDR3 loop reads CASNLAENTEAFF. In nucleotides, the CDR3 is TGTGCCAGCAACTTAGCAGAGAACACTGAAGCTTTCTTT.

The J gene is TRBJ1-1, the V gene TRBV12-3 or TRBV12-4, with D perhaps matching TRBD1 (5 bases). With 4 bases removed from V and 3 bases from J, the gap between germline ends came to 9 bases. This CDR3 is built from 13 residues. The CDR3 protein is CASSYGTYTEAFF. Here the CDR3 DNA reads TGTGCCAGCAGTTACGGGACCTACACTGAAGCTTTCTTT.

The V and J genes are TRBV10-2 and TRBJ1-5; D possibly corresponds to TRBD1 (6 bases). Trimming took off 3 bases at V and 3 bases at J, with 12 bases between the two ends. The CDR3 runs 15 residues. Germline V gene lookup returns CDR1 WSHSY and CDR2 SAAADI. The CDR3 DNA sequence: TGCGCCAGCAGTGAAGACGCAGGGGCCAATCAGCCCCAGCATTTT. Translated: CASSEDAGANQPQHF.

This rearrangement joins TRBV5-1 to TRBJ1-2; maybe TRBD1 (5 bases). Trimming removed 0 bases at V and 5 bases at J, with 11 bases between. Germline lookup yields CDR1 SGHRS and CDR2 YFSETQ. The CDR3 length is 14 residues. The CDR3 is CASSLVVGDYGYTF. CDR3 nucleotides: TGCGCCAGCAGCTTGGTAGTGGGGGATTATGGCTACACCTTC.

The table lists this clonotype with many counts. J is TRBJ2-1 and V is TRBV7-9, with D uncertain. CDR1 SEHNR and CDR2 FQNEAQ come from the germline V gene (reference sequence). This CDR3 is built from 14 residues. Trimming shortened V by 1 base and J by 7 bases, and 11 bases separated the two germline ends. CDR3 amino acids: CASSLDLIWNEQFF. CDR3 DNA sequence: TGTGCCAGCAGCTTAGACCTCATTTGGAATGAGCAGTTCTTC.

The genes are TRBV10-3 and TRBJ2-3, with 8 bases that match TRBD2. Germline V gene data show CDR1 as ENHRY and CDR2 as SYGVKD. This CDR3 region has 16 residues. J lost 2 bases, V lost 4 bases, and 8 bases had no gene match. CDR3 region: CAISGLGTSDTDTQYF. CDR3 DNA: TGTGCCATCAGTGGCCTCGGGACTAGTGACACAGATACGCAGTATTTT.

This clonotype was detected only a few times. This sequence joins TRBV7-2 and TRBJ2-5; D gene uncertain. Germline CDR1 and CDR2: SGHTA and FQGNSA. V lost 3 bases, J lost 8 bases, and 13 bases lay in between. CDR3 length equals 13 residues. The CDR3 spells CASSLADKRTQYF. The CDR3 region has the DNA TGTGCCAGCAGCTTGGCGGATAAGAGAACCCAGTACTTC.

V and J are TRBV30 and TRBJ2-1; a possible D gene is TRBD2 (6 bases). The CDR3 contains 15 residues. The germline gives CDR1 GTSNPN, CDR2 SVGIG (reference sequence). V lost 5 bases, J lost 4 bases, and 18 bases lay in between. The CDR3 sequence is CAWGLGGSRYNEQFF. Here the CDR3 DNA reads TGTGCCTGGGGGCTTGGGGGGAGTAGGTACAATGAGCAGTTCTTC.

This clonotype showed up many times. This chain links TRBV29-1 with TRBJ1-2; perhaps TRBD1 as D (6 bases). The CDR3 extends over 13 amino acids. V was shortened by 0 bases and J by 8 bases, with 13 bases between the two germline ends. Germline-derived CDR1 and CDR2 are SQVTM and ANQGSEA. CDR3 DNA: TGCAGCGTTGAAGAAAGTACAGGGCGGGGCTACACCTTC. Its protein product is CSVEESTGRGYTF.

This clonotype was counted many times. The chain joins TRBV5-1 to TRBJ2-3, with D maybe TRBD2 (6 bases). Germline V gives CDR1 SGHRS, CDR2 YFSETQ. Trimming shortened V by 0 bases and J by 1 base, and 12 bases separated the two germline ends. The CDR3 totals 16 residues. CDR3 sequence (DNA): TGCGCCAGCAGCTTGGCCGGTGGGGAGGGCACAGATACGCAGTATTTT. Protein sequence: CASSLAGGEGTDTQYF. The full variable domain, in which reference TRBV5-1 and TRBJ2-3 provide the parts outside the CDR3, is KAGVTQTPRYLIKTRGQQVTLSCSPISGHRSVSWYQQTPGQGLQFLFEYFSETQRNKGNFPGRFSGRQFSNSRSEMNVSTLELGDSALYLCASSLAGGEGTDTQYFGPGTRLTVL.

This clonotype was picked up many times. This chain links TRBV28 with TRBJ2-7; 7 positions agree with TRBD2. The ends lost 5 bases at V and 7 bases at J; junction bases unmatched: 14. From germline, CDR1 is MDHEN and CDR2 SYDVKM. The CDR3 totals 15 residues. Here the CDR3 reads CASSPSGGRSLEQYF. CDR3 DNA sequence: TGTGCCAGCAGTCCCTCTGGCGGGAGATCGTTGGAGCAGTACTTC.

The chain recombines TRBV20-1 with TRBJ2-2; 10 nucleotides line up with TRBD2. The CDR3 spans 14 residues. Germline V gene lookup returns CDR1 DFQATT and CDR2 SNEGSKA (reference sequence). V lost 3 bases, J lost 9 bases, and 7 bases stayed unmatched. This CDR3 is CSARQAGGQRELFF. The CDR3 nucleotides read TGCAGTGCTAGGCAAGCGGGGGGGCAAAGGGAGCTGTTTTTT.

J is TRBJ2-3 and V is TRBV7-6; TRBD1 or TRBD2 may be the D gene (5 bases each). The CDR3 totals 13 residues. Trimming removed 5 bases from V and 11 bases from J, with 17 bases in between. Per germline, CDR1 SGHVS and CDR2 FNYEAQ. The CDR3 reads CASSLPSGTRQYF. The CDR3 DNA sequence: TGTGCCAGCAGCCTACCGTCCGGGACGAGGCAGTATTTT.

This clonotype has more than one count but fewer than ten. The V gene is TRBV6-1, the J gene TRBJ2-7, with 8 bases aligning to TRBD1. V lost 6 bases and J lost 3; bases outside the gene matches: 10. This CDR3 is 15 amino acids long. Germline assignment: CDR1 MNHNS and CDR2 SASEGT. The CDR3 coding sequence is TGTGCCAGCAGAGAGGTGGGACAGGATAGCTACGAGCAGTACTTC. Translated, it gives CASREVGQDSYEQYF.